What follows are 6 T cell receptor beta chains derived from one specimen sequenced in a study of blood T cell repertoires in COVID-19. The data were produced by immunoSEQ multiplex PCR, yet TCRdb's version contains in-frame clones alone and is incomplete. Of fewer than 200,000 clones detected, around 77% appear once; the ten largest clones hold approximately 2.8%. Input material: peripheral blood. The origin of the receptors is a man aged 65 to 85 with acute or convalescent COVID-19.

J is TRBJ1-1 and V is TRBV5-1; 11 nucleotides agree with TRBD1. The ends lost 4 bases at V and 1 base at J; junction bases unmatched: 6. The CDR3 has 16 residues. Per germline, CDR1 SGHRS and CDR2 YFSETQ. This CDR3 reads CASSEDRGLGNTEAFF. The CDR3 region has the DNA TGCGCCAGCAGCGAGGACAGGGGGCTCGGGAACACTGAAGCTTTCTTT.

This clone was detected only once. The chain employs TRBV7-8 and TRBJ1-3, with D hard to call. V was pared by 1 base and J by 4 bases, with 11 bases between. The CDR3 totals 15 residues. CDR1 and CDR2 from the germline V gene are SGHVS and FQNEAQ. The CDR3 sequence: CASSLEDGGGNTIYF. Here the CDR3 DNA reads TGTGCCAGCAGCTTAGAAGATGGCGGCGGAAACACCATATATTTT. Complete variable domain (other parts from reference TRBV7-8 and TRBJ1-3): GAGVSQSPRYKVAKRGQDVALRCDPISGHVSLFWYQQALGQGPEFLTYFQNEAQLDKSGLPSDRFFAERPEGSVSTLKIQRTQQEDSAVYLCASSLEDGGGNTIYFGEGSWLTVV.

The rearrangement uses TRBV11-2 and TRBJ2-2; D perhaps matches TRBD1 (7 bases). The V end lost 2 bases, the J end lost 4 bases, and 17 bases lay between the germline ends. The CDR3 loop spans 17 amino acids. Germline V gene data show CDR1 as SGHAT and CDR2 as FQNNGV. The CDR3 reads CASSLSTAGGSTGELFF. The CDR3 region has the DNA TGTGCCAGCAGCTTAAGTACTGCAGGGGGGAGCACCGGGGAGCTGTTTTTT.

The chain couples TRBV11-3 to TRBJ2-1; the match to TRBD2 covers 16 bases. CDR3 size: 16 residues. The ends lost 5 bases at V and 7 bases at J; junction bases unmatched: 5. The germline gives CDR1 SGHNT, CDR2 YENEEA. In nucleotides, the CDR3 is TGTGCCAGCAGCCCAGGGACTAGCGGGAGGGCGAATGAGCAGTTCTTC. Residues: CASSPGTSGRANEQFF.

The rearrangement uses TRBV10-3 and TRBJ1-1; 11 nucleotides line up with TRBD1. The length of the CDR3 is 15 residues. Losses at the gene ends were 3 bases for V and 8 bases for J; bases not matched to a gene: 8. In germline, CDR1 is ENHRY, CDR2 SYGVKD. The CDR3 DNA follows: TGTGCCATCAGTGATGTGGGACAGGGGGACAGGGAAGCTTTCTTT. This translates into CAISDVGQGDREAFF.

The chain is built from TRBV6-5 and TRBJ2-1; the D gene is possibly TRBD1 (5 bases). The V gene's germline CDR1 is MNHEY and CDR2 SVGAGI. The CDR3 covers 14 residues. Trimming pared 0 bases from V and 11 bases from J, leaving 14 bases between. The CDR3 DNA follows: TGTGCCAGCAGTTACTCGAGTACAGGATCGCAGCAGTTCTTC. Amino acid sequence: CASSYSSTGSQQFF.